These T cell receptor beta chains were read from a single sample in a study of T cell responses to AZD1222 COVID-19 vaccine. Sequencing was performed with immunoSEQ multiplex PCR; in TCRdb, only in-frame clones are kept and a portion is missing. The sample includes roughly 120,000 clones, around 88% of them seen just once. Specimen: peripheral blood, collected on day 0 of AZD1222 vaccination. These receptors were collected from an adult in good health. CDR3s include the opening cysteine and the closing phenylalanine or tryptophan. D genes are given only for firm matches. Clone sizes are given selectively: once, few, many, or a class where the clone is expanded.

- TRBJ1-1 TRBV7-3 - CASSLNGRNTEAFF TGTGCCAGCAGCTTAAACGGCCGGAACACTGAAGCTTTCTTT
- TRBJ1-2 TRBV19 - CASSMDYGYTF TGTGCCAGTAGTATGGACTATGGCTACACCTTC
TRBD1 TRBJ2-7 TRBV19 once CASTNTGQGANEQYF TGTGCCAGTACCAATACGGGACAGGGGGCAAACGAGCAGTACTTC
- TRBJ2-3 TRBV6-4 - CASSDSEGSQSNTDTQYF TGTGCCAGCAGTGACTCTGAGGGTTCACAGAGTAACACAGATACGCAGTATTTT
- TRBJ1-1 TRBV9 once CASSVRPGVNTEAFF TGTGCCAGCAGCGTACGGCCAGGAGTGAACACTGAAGCTTTCTTT
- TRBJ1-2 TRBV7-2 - CASSLETALRYGYTF TGTGCCAGCAGCTTGGAGACAGCCCTTCGCTATGGCTACACCTTC
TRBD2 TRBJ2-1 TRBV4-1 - CASSQARTSGRAGEQFF TGCGCCAGCAGCCAAGCTCGAACTAGCGGGAGGGCCGGTGAGCAGTTCTTC
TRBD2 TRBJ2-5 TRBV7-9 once CASSWLAGQETQYF TGTGCCAGCAGCTGGCTAGCGGGACAAGAGACCCAGTACTTC
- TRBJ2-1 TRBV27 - CASSPRALPYNEQFF TGTGCCAGCAGTCCCCGGGCCCTTCCCTACAATGAGCAGTTCTTC
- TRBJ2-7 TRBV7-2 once CASSSPPSYEQYF TGTGCCAGCAGCTCACCACCTTCCTACGAGCAGTACTTC
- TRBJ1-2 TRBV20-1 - CSASSPAEGGYTF TGCAGTGCTAGTTCCCCGGCGGAGGGTGGCTACACCTTC
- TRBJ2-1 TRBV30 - CAWSLRGELSYNEQFF TGTGCCTGGAGTCTACGCGGGGAGCTATCCTACAATGAGCAGTTCTTC
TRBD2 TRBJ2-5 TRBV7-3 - CASSLGLAGETQYF TGTGCCAGCAGCTTAGGGCTAGCGGGAGAGACCCAGTACTTC
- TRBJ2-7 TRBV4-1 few CASSQDPSDPETDSYEQYF TGCGCCAGCAGCCAAGATCCTAGTGACCCTGAGACGGATTCCTACGAGCAGTACTTC
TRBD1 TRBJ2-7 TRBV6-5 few CASSYLTGKGAEQYF TGTGCCAGCAGTTACTTGACAGGGAAAGGAGCCGAGCAGTACTTC
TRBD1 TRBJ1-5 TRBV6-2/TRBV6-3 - CASSWDRGLNQPQHF TGTGCCAGCAGTTGGGACAGGGGCCTCAATCAGCCCCAGCATTTT
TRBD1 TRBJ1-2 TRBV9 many CASSTGQGSYGYTF TGTGCCAGCTCAACGGGACAGGGAAGCTATGGCTACACCTTC
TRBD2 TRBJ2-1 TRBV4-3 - CASSQDPLAGGVAYNEQFF TGCGCCAGCAGCCAAGATCCACTAGCGGGGGGCGTTGCCTACAATGAGCAGTTCTTC
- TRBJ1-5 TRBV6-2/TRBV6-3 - CASSYGPGYQPQHF TGTGCCAGCAGTTACGGTCCGGGTTATCAGCCCCAGCATTTT
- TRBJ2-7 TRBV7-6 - CASSYYTGSSYEQYF TGTGCCAGCAGCTATTATACCGGGAGCTCCTACGAGCAGTACTTC
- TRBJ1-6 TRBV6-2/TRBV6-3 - CASSFASPLHF TGTGCCAGCAGTTTCGCGTCACCCCTCCACTTT
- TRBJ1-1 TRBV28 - CASSLYRETEAFF TGTGCCAGCAGTTTATATAGGGAAACTGAAGCTTTCTTT
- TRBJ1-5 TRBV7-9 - CASSRDVTQPQHF TGTGCCAGCAGCCGGGACGTGACTCAGCCCCAGCATTTT
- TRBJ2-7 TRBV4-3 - CASSQDRGGPSYEQYF TGCGCCAGCAGCCAAGATCGCGGCGGGCCTTCCTACGAGCAGTACTTC
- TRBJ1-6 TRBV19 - CASSIGSRSNSPLHF TGTGCCAGTAGTATTGGTTCGAGAAGTAATTCACCCCTCCACTTT
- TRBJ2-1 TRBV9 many CASTPSQDWGEQFF TGTGCCAGCACCCCTTCCCAAGACTGGGGTGAGCAGTTCTTC